What follows are 8 T cell receptor beta chains derived from one specimen sequenced in a study of glioma-infiltrating T cells. Using RNA template, CDR3s of TCR alpha and beta were amplified with iRepertoire arm-PCR. MiXCR, applied by TCRdb to the multiplex PCR reads, yields one record per CDR3 protein. The sample contains 300,000 to 400,000 distinct CDR3 sequences, about 40% of which appear only once. Sequenced sample: glioma tissue, nonneoplastic brain tissue, or PBMCs (not recorded which). These receptor sequences come from a human donor with low-grade glioma or glioblastoma, undergoing nonglioma brain surgery, or in good health (not recorded which).

This clonotype came up a few times. The chain carries TRBV12-3 or TRBV12-4 and TRBJ2-7; TRBD1 or TRBD2 may be the D gene (6 bases each). Trimming removed 0 bases at V and 9 bases at J, with 12 bases between. The CDR3 loop spans 13 amino acids. CDR3 protein: CASSLAEGGGQYF. CDR3 coding DNA: TGTGCCAGCAGTTTAGCTGAGGGGGGTGGGCAGTACTTC.

This clonotype was found a few times. The J gene is TRBJ1-2, the V gene TRBV7-2; D gene uncertain. CDR3 length: 14 amino acids. Germline V gives CDR1 SGHTA, CDR2 FQGNSA. V lost 1 base to trimming and J lost 4 bases, with 10 bases between them. In nucleotides, the CDR3 is TGTGCCAGCAGCTTAGTAGGCCCTCTCTATGGCTACACCTTC. Its protein product is CASSLVGPLYGYTF.

As regards this clonotype: This likely comes from a read error, as the CDR3 has no conserved phenylalanine or tryptophan at its end. This sequence joins TRBV28 and TRBJ2-1; 9 positions match TRBD2. After removal of 2 bases from V and 10 bases from J, the junction contained 6 bases not matched to a gene. CDR3 length equals 14 residues. Germline V gene data show CDR1 as MDHEN and CDR2 as SYDVKM. The DNA for the CDR3 is TGTGCCAGCAGTTTACCCGGACTAGCGTTCGAGCAGTTCCTC. As protein: CASSLPGLAFEQFL.

As to this clonotype: Given a much more abundant clone one base away, this may be a read error. J is TRBJ1-3 and V is TRBV6-1; D is unresolved. Germline V gene lookup returns CDR1 MNHNS and CDR2 SASEGT. The CDR3 is 16 residues long. V shed 0 bases and J shed 12 bases, with 21 bases lying between them. Here the CDR3 DNA reads TGTGCCAGCAGTGAAGCGAAACCACAGATAATGGCCAACATATATTTT. Translated, it gives CASSEAKPQIMANIYF.

This chain connects TRBV18 to TRBJ2-1, with 9 nucleotides matching TRBD1. J lost 9 bases, V lost 6 bases, and 9 bases had no gene match. CDR1 KGHSH and CDR2 LQKENI come from the germline V gene. This CDR3 has 14 residues. The CDR3 region is CASSQGQGRSEQFF. The CDR3 DNA sequence: TGTGCCAGCTCGCAAGGACAGGGGAGAAGTGAGCAGTTCTTC.

On this clonotype itself: A much more abundant neighbour one base away suggests this may be a read error. This chain connects TRBV28 to TRBJ1-1; D uncertain. CDR3 size: 14 residues. The germline CDR1 and CDR2 sequences are MDHEN and SYDVKM. This CDR3 reads CASSLWSRNTEALF. The CDR3 DNA is TGTGCCAGCAGTTTATGGAGCCGGAACACTGAAGCTCTCTTT.

The chain has TRBV11-3 and TRBJ2-1, with D hard to call. The germline gives CDR1 SGHNT, CDR2 YENEEA. The CDR3 totals 14 residues. Trimming pared 5 bases from V and 9 bases from J, leaving 17 bases between. In DNA form, the CDR3 reads TGTGCCAGCAGCGTCCGGACCCCAGGCGGTGAGCAGTTCTTC. Amino acid sequence: CASSVRTPGGEQFF.

The gene calls are TRBV7-6 and TRBJ2-7; 11 bases align to TRBD1. The germline CDR1 and CDR2 sequences are SGHVS and FNYEAQ. The CDR3 covers 15 residues. V gave up 5 bases and J gave up 2 bases; unmatched junction bases: 5. The CDR3 region has the DNA TGTGCCAGCAGCCGGGGACAGGGGGTAGCCTACGAGCAGTACTTC. Translated: CASSRGQGVAYEQYF. The variable domain in full, completed from reference TRBV7-6 and TRBJ2-7, reads GAGVSQSPRYKVTKRGQDVALRCDPISGHVSLYWYRQALGQGPEFLTYFNYEAQQDKSGLPNDRFSAERPEGSISTLTIQRTEQRDSAMYRCASSRGQGVAYEQYFGPGTRLTVT.